This record concerns one T cell receptor (beta chain) sequence. Its antigen is as yet unknown. The libraries were made with immunoSEQ version 4 in survey mode. Template was genomic DNA at about 10 ng/uL, with up to roughly 1 ug used per sample. TCRdb's copy holds only in-frame clones and misses some; the assay was immunoSEQ multiplex PCR. The data show some 49,000 clones, 85% to 90% seen once. These data come from a study of persistence of HIV-infected CD4 T cells. CDR1 is LGHDT, CDR2 YNNKEL, per germline (reference sequence). Trimming stripped 3 bases from V and 5 bases from J, with 13 bases between. The CDR3 runs 14 residues. Nonspecific anti-CD3/anti-CD28 bead stimulation represents the broad CD4+ T cell repertoire. Responding CD4+ T cells were sorted by upregulation of both CD40 ligand and CD69. Suppressive ART was started during chronic HIV-1 infection in these adults.

The source is an adult woman with HIV who was CMV-seropositive. This sequence joins TRBV3-1 (or the pseudogene TRBV3-2) and TRBJ2-5, with a tentative D call TRBD1 (5 bases). The sample consisted of CD4+ T cells sorted from PBMCs after roughly 20-hour stimulation, taken from a patient who received antiretroviral therapy. The CDR3 sequence is CASSHQGVSETQYF. For the CDR3, the DNA is TGTGCCAGCAGCCACCAGGGTGTGAGCGAGACCCAGTACTTC.